The clone carrying this TCR beta chain has a handful of counts. The antigen is not known. This record belongs to a study of T-cell reconstitution after alpha-beta-depleted transplantation in children. The CDR3 totals 14 residues. V shed 4 bases and J shed 1 base, with 10 bases lying between them. Per the germline V gene, CDR1 is MGHRA and CDR2 is YSYEKL. Study-level findings and limits: There were some patients whose high TCRbeta diversity at day 60 came from surviving recipient T cells and thymic progenitors. Reportedly, roughly two months post-transplant, alpha-beta T cells arose from several hundred expanded graft clones. Counts and diversity of T cells one year after transplant came mostly from newly produced T cells.

TCRbeta library preparation incorporated unique molecular identifiers. TCRdb reprocessed the PCR reads with MiXCR, giving one entry per CDR3 protein. The sample holds about 900,000 distinct CDR3 sequences; roughly 29% are singletons and the top ten take around 30%. The J gene is TRBJ1-2, the V gene TRBV4-1, with a tentative D call TRBD1 (6 bases). This TCR was recovered from a boy younger than two who had a stem cell transplant for SCID, so the T cells may come from the graft donor. Sequencing was performed on PBMCs, mostly from graft donor cells, taken 360 days after TCRalphabeta/CD19-depleted stem cell transplant. CDR3 amino acids: CASSLSGVNYGYTF. CDR3 DNA: TGCGCCAGCAGCCTGTCAGGGGTTAACTATGGCTACACCTTC.